These 12 T cell receptor beta chains originate from one sample sequenced in a study of blood T cells in healthy people across ages (dated by TCRdb to the mid-2010s). The library was generated by 5' RACE. Sequencing instrument: Illumina HiSeq 2500. A second PCR of roughly 7 to 12 cycles was performed with a sample-barcoded 5' primer and a J-beta primer mix. TCRdb reprocessing: public reads trimmed at Q25 with fastp, clones called with MiXCR, in-frame beta chains kept. Each entry is one CDR3 protein sequence, shown with its most common DNA and genes. The sample table holds some 1.4 million distinct CDR3 sequences, of which roughly 40% were seen once. The ten most abundant clones make up under 8% of the sample. Sequencing input: blood. The receptor set was obtained from a woman between 18 and 29 years old in good health.

J is TRBJ1-1 and V is TRBV6-1, with D unclear. The CDR3 loop spans 17 amino acids. Germline V gives CDR1 MNHNS, CDR2 SASEGT. The ends were cut back, 7 bases at V and 0 bases at J, with 21 bases in the middle. Here the CDR3 DNA reads TGTGCCAGCATCCATACCGCATGGGCCGATATGAACACTGAAGCTTTCTTT. Its protein product is CASIHTAWADMNTEAFF.

This clonotype appeared a few times. The chain joins TRBV7-9 to TRBJ1-2; D is uncertain. Deletions cut 7 bases from V and 7 bases from J, with 19 bases between. The CDR3 is 14 residues long. Germline V lookup: CDR1 SEHNR, CDR2 FQNEAQ (reference sequence). This CDR3 is CASIRNGQDLGYTF. In DNA, the CDR3 is TGTGCCAGCATTAGAAACGGGCAGGATCTTGGCTACACCTTC.

The chain combines TRBV10-3 with TRBJ2-1; D may be TRBD2 (6 bases). Germline loops: CDR1 ENHRY, CDR2 SYGVKD. V was cut by 10 bases and J by 9 bases, with 13 bases left in between. This CDR3 contains 11 residues. The CDR3 loop reads CATTGVGEQFF. The DNA for the CDR3 is TGTGCCACGACGGGAGTGGGTGAGCAGTTCTTC.

The rearrangement links TRBV14 to TRBJ2-6, with D possibly being TRBD2 (5 bases). Looked up from germline, CDR1 is SGHDN and CDR2 is FVKESK. The CDR3 covers 17 residues. V was trimmed by 3 bases and J by 3 bases, leaving 15 bases between them. The CDR3 is CASSHSSRRSGANVLTF. The CDR3, as DNA: TGTGCCAGCAGCCACTCTAGCCGGCGAAGTGGGGCCAACGTCCTGACTTTC.

The gene calls are TRBV7-2 and TRBJ2-5; a possible D gene is TRBD2 (6 bases). The length of the CDR3 is 15 residues. Germline V CDR1 and CDR2: SGHTA, FQGNSA. Trimming pared 5 bases from V and 0 bases from J, leaving 13 bases between. Here the CDR3 reads CASSPQRVYQETQYF. For the CDR3, the DNA is TGTGCCAGCAGCCCGCAGCGGGTGTACCAAGAGACCCAGTACTTC.

This clonotype was detected a few times. The CDR3 here is CSVTPLDTQYF. The CDR3 DNA sequence: TGCAGCGTGACTCCTTTAGATACGCAGTATTTT. This chain connects TRBV29-1 to TRBJ2-3; no clear D gene. The length of the CDR3 is 11 residues. Trimming removed 6 bases at V and 5 bases at J, with 9 bases between. Germline lookup yields CDR1 SQVTM and CDR2 ANQGSEA.

This clonotype was found a few times. The V and J genes are TRBV20-1 and TRBJ2-1, with 12 bases aligning to TRBD2. V was pared by 3 bases and J by 10 bases, with 16 bases of the junction left unmatched. There are 17 residues in the CDR3. Germline lookup yields CDR1 DFQATT and CDR2 SNEGSKA (reference sequence). The CDR3 loop reads CSASRSASGRADQEQFF. The CDR3 region has the DNA TGCAGTGCTAGTCGTTCGGCTAGCGGGAGGGCGGATCAAGAGCAGTTCTTC.

This clonotype was picked up a small number of times. The CDR3 DNA is TGTGCCACAGGACAGGGTATGACTGAAGCTTTCTTT. It translates to CATGQGMTEAFF. The rearrangement links TRBV7-9 to TRBJ1-1; TRBD1 agrees at 8 bases. This CDR3 has 12 amino acids. CDR1 is SEHNR and CDR2 is FQNEAQ in the germline V gene (reference sequence). The V segment lost 10 bases and the J segment 5 bases; nucleotides outside the gene matches: 6.

In the case of this clonotype: One junction end disagrees with the germline gene, perhaps due to a read error. V is TRBV29-1 and J is TRBJ1-2; D perhaps matches TRBD1 (5 bases). Per germline, CDR1 SQVTM and CDR2 ANQGSEA. This CDR3 region has 12 residues. The CDR3: CSVRRGDYGCTF. The CDR3 nucleotides are TGCAGCGTTAGACGAGGGGACTATGGCTGCACCTTC.

The table lists this clonotype with a few counts. This chain joins TRBV29-1 and TRBJ1-2; a possible D gene is TRBD1 (5 bases). Per the germline V gene, CDR1 is SQVTM and CDR2 is ANQGSEA. The germline V and J ends were trimmed by 3 bases and 6 bases, with 17 bases remaining between them. This CDR3 is 14 amino acids long. As DNA, the CDR3 is TGCAGCGTTGATCAGGGAGGCCCCCGCGATGGCTACACCTTC. Amino acids: CSVDQGGPRDGYTF.

This clonotype was found a few times. The chain uses TRBV7-3 and TRBJ2-5, with 7 bases aligning to TRBD1. The J segment lost 5 bases and the V segment lost 4 bases, leaving 10 bases of the junction unmatched. Germline CDR1 SGHTA, CDR2 FQGTGA. The CDR3 sequence is 15 residues long. CDR3 amino acids: CASSSSTGMRETQYF. The CDR3 DNA is TGTGCCAGCAGCTCGTCGACAGGGATGAGGGAGACCCAGTACTTC. The full variable domain, completed using reference TRBV7-3 and TRBJ2-5, is GAGVSQTPSNKVTEKGKYVELRCDPISGHTALYWYRQSLGQGPEFLIYFQGTGAADDSGLPNDRFFAVRPEGSVSTLKIQRTERGDSAVYLCASSSSTGMRETQYFGPGTRLLVL.

The chain combines TRBV20-1 with TRBJ1-5, with D possibly TRBD1 on 5 matching bases. Germline V gene sequence: CDR1 DFQATT, CDR2 SNEGSKA (reference sequence). V was clipped by 5 bases and J by 4 bases, with 9 bases between them. CDR3 size: 12 residues. In DNA, the CDR3 is TGCAGTGCTGCCAGGGAAAATCAGCCCCAGCATTTT. The encoded protein is CSAARENQPQHF.